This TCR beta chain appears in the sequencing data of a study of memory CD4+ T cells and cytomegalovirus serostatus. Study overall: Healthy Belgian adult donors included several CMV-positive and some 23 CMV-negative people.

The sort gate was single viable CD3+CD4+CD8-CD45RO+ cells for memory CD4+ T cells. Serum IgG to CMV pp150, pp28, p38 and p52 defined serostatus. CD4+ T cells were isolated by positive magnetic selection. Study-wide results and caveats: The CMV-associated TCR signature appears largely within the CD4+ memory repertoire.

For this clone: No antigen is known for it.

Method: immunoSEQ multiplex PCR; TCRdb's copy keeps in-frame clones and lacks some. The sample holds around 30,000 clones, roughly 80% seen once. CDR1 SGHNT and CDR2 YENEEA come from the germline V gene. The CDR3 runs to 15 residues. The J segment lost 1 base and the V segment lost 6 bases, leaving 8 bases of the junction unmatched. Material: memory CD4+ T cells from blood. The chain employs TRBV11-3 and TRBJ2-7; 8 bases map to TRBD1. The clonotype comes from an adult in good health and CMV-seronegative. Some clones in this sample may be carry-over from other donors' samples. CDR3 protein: CASSASGGPSYEQYF. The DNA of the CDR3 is TGTGCCAGCAGTGCCTCAGGGGGCCCATCCTACGAGCAGTACTTC.